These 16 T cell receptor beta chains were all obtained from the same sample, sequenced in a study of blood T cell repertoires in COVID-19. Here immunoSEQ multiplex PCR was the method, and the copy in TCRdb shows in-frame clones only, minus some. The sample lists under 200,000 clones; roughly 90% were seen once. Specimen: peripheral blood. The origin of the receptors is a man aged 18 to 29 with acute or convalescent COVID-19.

Here the CDR3 DNA reads TGTGCCAGCAACACAATAAGGGGCCCCAGCTCCTACAATGAGCAGTTCTTC. Translation: CASNTIRGPSSYNEQFF. The chain links TRBV7-9 to TRBJ2-1; weak D call: TRBD1 (5 bases). The CDR3 has 17 residues. The V gene lost 7 bases and the J gene lost 0 bases, with 19 bases spanning the gap. Germline lookup yields CDR1 SEHNR and CDR2 FQNEAQ (reference sequence).

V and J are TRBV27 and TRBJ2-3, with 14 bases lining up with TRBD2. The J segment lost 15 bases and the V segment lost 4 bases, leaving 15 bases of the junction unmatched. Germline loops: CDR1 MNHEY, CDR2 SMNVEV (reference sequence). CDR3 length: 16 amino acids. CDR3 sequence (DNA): TGTGCCAGCAGTTCCTCCGGGACTAGCGGGGGTAGGGGGAGATATTTT. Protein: CASSSSGTSGGRGRYF.

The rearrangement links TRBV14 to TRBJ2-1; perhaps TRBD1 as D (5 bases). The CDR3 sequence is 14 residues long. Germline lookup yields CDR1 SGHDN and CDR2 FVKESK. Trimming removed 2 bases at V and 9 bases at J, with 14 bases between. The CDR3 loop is CASSQQQALGEQFF. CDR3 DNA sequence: TGTGCCAGCAGCCAACAACAGGCGTTGGGTGAGCAGTTCTTC.

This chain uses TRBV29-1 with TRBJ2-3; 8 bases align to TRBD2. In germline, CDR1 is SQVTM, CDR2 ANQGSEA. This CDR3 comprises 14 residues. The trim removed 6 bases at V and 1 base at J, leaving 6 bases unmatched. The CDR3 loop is CSVELAVRTDTQYF. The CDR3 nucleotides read TGCAGCGTAGAACTAGCGGTGCGCACAGATACGCAGTATTTT.

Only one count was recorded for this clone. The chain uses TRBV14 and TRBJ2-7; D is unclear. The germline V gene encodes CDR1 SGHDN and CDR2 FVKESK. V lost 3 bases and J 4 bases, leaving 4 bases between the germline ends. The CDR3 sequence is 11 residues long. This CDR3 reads CASSHGYEQYF. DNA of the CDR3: TGTGCCAGCAGCCACGGGTACGAGCAGTACTTC.

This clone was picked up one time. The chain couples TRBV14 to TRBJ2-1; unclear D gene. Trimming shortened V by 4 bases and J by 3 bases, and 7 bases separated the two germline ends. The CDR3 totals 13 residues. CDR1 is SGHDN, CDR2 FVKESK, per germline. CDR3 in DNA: TGTGCCAGCAGCCCAACAGACTACAATGAGCAGTTCTTC. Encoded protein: CASSPTDYNEQFF.

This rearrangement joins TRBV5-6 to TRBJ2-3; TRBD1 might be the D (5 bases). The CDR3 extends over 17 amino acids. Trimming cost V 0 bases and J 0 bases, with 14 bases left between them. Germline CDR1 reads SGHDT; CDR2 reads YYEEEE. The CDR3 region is CASSLEIGTGSTDTQYF. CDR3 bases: TGTGCCAGCAGCTTGGAAATAGGTACAGGAAGCACAGATACGCAGTATTTT. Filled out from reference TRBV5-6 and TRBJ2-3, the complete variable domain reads DAGVTQSPTHLIKTRGQQVTLRCSPKSGHDTVSWYQQALGQGPQFIFQYYEEEERQRGNFPDRFSGHQFPNYSSELNVNALLLGDSALYLCASSLEIGTGSTDTQYFGPGTRLTVL.

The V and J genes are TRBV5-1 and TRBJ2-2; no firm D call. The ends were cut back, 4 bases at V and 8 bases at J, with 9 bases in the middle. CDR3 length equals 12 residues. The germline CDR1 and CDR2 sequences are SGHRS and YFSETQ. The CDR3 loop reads CASSRTPGELFF. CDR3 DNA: TGCGCCAGCAGCAGAACACCGGGGGAGCTGTTTTTT.

The CDR3 sequence is CASSSTGGAGEKLFF. CDR3 nucleotide sequence: TGCGCCAGCAGCAGTACAGGGGGCGCGGGGGAAAAACTGTTTTTT. V and J are TRBV5-1 and TRBJ1-4, with 9 bases identical to TRBD1. Germline-derived CDR1 and CDR2 are SGHRS and YFSETQ. The CDR3 loop spans 15 amino acids. Losses at the gene ends were 4 bases for V and 8 bases for J; bases not matched to a gene: 9.

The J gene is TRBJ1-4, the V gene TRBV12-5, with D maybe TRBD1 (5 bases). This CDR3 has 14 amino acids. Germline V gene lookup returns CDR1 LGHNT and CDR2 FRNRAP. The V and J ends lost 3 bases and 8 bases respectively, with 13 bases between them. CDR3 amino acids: CASGLVGLREKLFF. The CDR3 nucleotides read TGTGCTAGTGGTTTAGTGGGGCTCAGGGAAAAACTGTTTTTT.

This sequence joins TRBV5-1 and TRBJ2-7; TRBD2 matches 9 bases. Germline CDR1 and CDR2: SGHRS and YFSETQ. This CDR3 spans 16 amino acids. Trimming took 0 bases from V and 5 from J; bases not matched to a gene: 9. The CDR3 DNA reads TGCGCCAGCAGCTTGGAGGGGCGGGGGGGGCCCGACGAGCAGTACTTC. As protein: CASSLEGRGGPDEQYF. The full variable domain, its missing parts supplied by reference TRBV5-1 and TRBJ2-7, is KAGVTQTPRYLIKTRGQQVTLSCSPISGHRSVSWYQQTPGQGLQFLFEYFSETQRNKGNFPGRFSGRQFSNSRSEMNVSTLELGDSALYLCASSLEGRGGPDEQYFGPGTRLTVT.

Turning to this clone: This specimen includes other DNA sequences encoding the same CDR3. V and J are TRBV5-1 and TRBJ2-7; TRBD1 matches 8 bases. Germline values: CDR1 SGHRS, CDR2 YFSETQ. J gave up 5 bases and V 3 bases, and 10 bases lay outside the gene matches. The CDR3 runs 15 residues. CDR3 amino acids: CASSSDREYPNEQYF. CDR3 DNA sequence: TGCGCCAGCAGCTCGGACAGGGAATATCCTAACGAGCAGTACTTC.

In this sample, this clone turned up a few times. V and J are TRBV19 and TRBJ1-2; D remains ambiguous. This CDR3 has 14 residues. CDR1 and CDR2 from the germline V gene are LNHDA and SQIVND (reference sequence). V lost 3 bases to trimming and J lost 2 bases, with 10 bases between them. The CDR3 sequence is CASSINSFNYGYTF. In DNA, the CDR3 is TGTGCCAGTAGTATTAACAGTTTCAACTATGGCTACACCTTC.

As DNA, the CDR3 is TGTGCCAGCAGTTTTGGACAGGGGGACGCCGGGGAGCTGTTTTTT. Protein: CASSFGQGDAGELFF. The chain combines TRBV27 with TRBJ2-2; 10 nucleotides align to TRBD1. Unmatched junction bases numbered 4, after V lost 3 bases and J lost 6 bases. The CDR3 consists of 15 residues. Germline V gene sequence: CDR1 MNHEY, CDR2 SMNVEV (reference sequence).

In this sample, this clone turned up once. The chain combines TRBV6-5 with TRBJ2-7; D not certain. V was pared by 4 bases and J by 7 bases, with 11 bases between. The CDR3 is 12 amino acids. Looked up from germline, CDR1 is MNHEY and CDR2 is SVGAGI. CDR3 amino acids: CASSSDSEEQYF. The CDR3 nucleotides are TGTGCCAGCAGTTCCGACTCAGAAGAGCAGTACTTC.

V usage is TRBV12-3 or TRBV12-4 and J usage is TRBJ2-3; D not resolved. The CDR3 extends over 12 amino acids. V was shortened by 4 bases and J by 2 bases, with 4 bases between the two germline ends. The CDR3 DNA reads TGTGCCAGCAGTTCCATCACAGATACGCAGTATTTT. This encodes CASSSITDTQYF.